What follows is one TCR beta chain and its context. Its antigen is as yet unknown. The repertoire was sequenced with immunoSEQ multiplex PCR; TCRdb's copy has only in-frame clones and lacks some. The table has about 10,000 clones, about 90% seen once. The data were obtained in a study of OX40 agonist ivuxolimab in advanced cancers. Study summary: Patients were dosed intravenously with ivuxolimab at 0.01 to 10 mg/kg every 2 weeks. Cancers in dose escalation were hepatocellular, melanoma, renal cell and head and neck.

Study results and caveats: CD8+ T cells showed, on average, more clonal expansion than CD4+ cells.

The receptor was derived from an adult with an advanced solid tumor such as melanoma, head and neck, liver or kidney cancer. The specimen comprised CD4+ or CD8+ T cells sorted from blood, sampled in a trial of the OX40 agonist ivuxolimab.

The CDR3 loop is CASTKRDRPSYEQYF. CDR3 sequence (DNA): TGTGCCAGCACCAAGCGGGACAGACCCTCCTACGAGCAGTACTTC. J is TRBJ2-7 and V is TRBV7-9; D may correspond to TRBD1 or TRBD2 (7 bases each). Trimming removed 7 bases at V and 0 bases at J, with 16 bases between. Per the germline V gene, CDR1 is SEHNR and CDR2 is FQNEAQ (reference sequence). CDR3 length: 15 residues.